Detailed here is one T cell receptor (beta chain). As yet, its antigen is unknown. Using constant-segment primers, 5'RACE produced TCR alpha and TCR beta cDNA libraries carrying sample barcodes and UMIs. TCRdb reanalysed the 5' RACE reads using MiXCR and keeps one entry per CDR3 protein. The repertoire includes about 140,000 distinct CDR3 sequences, approximately 26% of them detected once, and around 22% sits in the top ten. The entry originates in a study of T-cell memory formation after mild COVID-19. Study context: Largely, the TCR clusters proved donor specific.

Germline V CDR1 and CDR2: LGHNT, FRNRAP. The junction had 7 bases not matched to a gene; V was cut back by 5 bases and J by 0 bases. This CDR3 comprises 18 residues. Study-level points and caveats: Most CD4+ clones that shrank were in CM and EM, while CD8+ ones turned up in EMRA.

The sample was PBMCs or a T cell subset sorted from them (not recorded which). This chain links TRBV12-5 with TRBJ2-3, with 14 bases matching TRBD2. The source of this sequence is an adult woman who had mild COVID-19 (a few samples of this study predate the infection). Cell type and time point are not known. The CDR3 DNA follows: TGTGCTAGTGGTGCCAGACTAGCGGGAGGGCCTAGCACAGATACGCAGTATTTT. Its protein is CASGARLAGGPSTDTQYF. The full variable domain, rest sourced from reference TRBV12-5 and TRBJ2-3, is DARVTQTPRHKVTEMGQEVTMRCQPILGHNTVFWYRQTMMQGLELLAYFRNRAPLDDSGMPKDRFSAEMPDATLATLKIQPSEPRDSAVYFCASGARLAGGPSTDTQYFGPGTRLTVL.